Following are 21 T cell receptor beta chains from one sample sequenced in a study of blood T cells in healthy people across ages. It was with a sample-barcoded 5' primer and a J-beta primer mix that a second PCR of about 6 to 12 cycles was run. TCRdb independently ran MiXCR on the 5' RACE reads; one entry per CDR3 protein. The sample has about 1.4 million distinct CDR3 sequences; roughly 64% are singletons. The sample was blood. The receptors originated from a young man in good health.

V and J are TRBV12-3 or TRBV12-4 and TRBJ2-1; TRBD2 matches at 7 bases. V was clipped by 6 bases and J by 4 bases; unmatched bases: 6. The length of the CDR3 is 14 residues. Here the CDR3 DNA reads TGTGCCAGCAGGAAGCTAGCGGATTACAATGAGCAGTTCTTC. Amino acid sequence: CASRKLADYNEQFF.

This clonotype appeared a few times. The chain carries TRBV4-1 and TRBJ2-5, with D possibly being TRBD1 (5 bases). The length of the CDR3 is 14 residues. Deletions cut 5 bases from V and 11 bases from J, with 21 bases between. Germline V gene lookup returns CDR1 MGHRA and CDR2 YSYEKL. The CDR3 region has the DNA TGCGCCAGCAGCGAAAGGGGTCTAGTAATTGAGCAGTACTTC. Protein: CASSERGLVIEQYF.

This sequence joins TRBV7-9 and TRBJ1-1, with a possible D match to TRBD1 (6 bases). Germline CDR1 reads SEHNR; CDR2 reads FQNEAQ (reference sequence). The CDR3 is 14 amino acids. Between the trimmed V and J ends, which lost 4 bases and 5 bases, there was a span of 14 bases. The CDR3 here is CASSSTGSWTEAFF. As DNA, the CDR3 is TGTGCCAGCAGCTCGACAGGATCATGGACTGAAGCTTTCTTT. Together with reference TRBV7-9 and TRBJ1-1, the CDR3 gives the full variable domain: DTGVSQNPRHKITKRGQNVTFRCDPISEHNRLYWYRQTLGQGPEFLTYFQNEAQLEKSRLLSDRFSAERPKGSFSTLEIQRTEQGDSAMYLCASSSTGSWTEAFFGQGTRLTVV.

This clonotype was counted only a few times. The J gene is TRBJ2-1, the V gene TRBV4-1; TRBD2 agrees at 7 bases. Germline lookup yields CDR1 MGHRA and CDR2 YSYEKL. The CDR3 has 14 amino acids. The V and J ends lost 4 bases and 9 bases, in that order; junction bases with no gene match: 9. CDR3 in amino acids: CASSPRTSTGEQFF. The CDR3 DNA is TGCGCCAGCAGCCCACGGACTAGTACGGGTGAGCAGTTCTTC.

The gene calls are TRBV7-9 and TRBJ2-1; 9 positions agree with TRBD2. CDR1 SEHNR and CDR2 FQNEAQ come from the germline V gene (reference sequence). The CDR3 contains 19 residues. Trimming cost V 6 bases and J 8 bases; bases outside gene matches: 23. The CDR3 protein is CASRRMGLAGTYLRHEQFF. The CDR3 region has the DNA TGTGCCAGCAGAAGAATGGGGCTAGCGGGAACATACCTTAGGCATGAGCAGTTCTTC. Variable domain in full (rest from reference TRBV7-9 and TRBJ2-1): DTGVSQNPRHKITKRGQNVTFRCDPISEHNRLYWYRQTLGQGPEFLTYFQNEAQLEKSRLLSDRFSAERPKGSFSTLEIQRTEQGDSAMYLCASRRMGLAGTYLRHEQFFGPGTRLTVL.

J is TRBJ2-4 and V is TRBV2, with D uncertain. V lost 7 bases and J 0 bases, leaving 13 bases between the germline ends. Germline-derived CDR1 and CDR2 are SNHLY and FYNNEI. The CDR3 loop spans 15 amino acids. The CDR3, as DNA: TGTGCCAGCATTGAGCTCTCTCTAGCCAAAAACATTCAGTACTTC. Protein: CASIELSLAKNIQYF.

This chain connects TRBV11-1 to TRBJ1-1; 7 bases map to TRBD1. CDR3 length: 14 amino acids. Germline lookup yields CDR1 SGHAT and CDR2 FQDESV (reference sequence). The V segment lost 5 bases and the J segment 6 bases; nucleotides outside the gene matches: 9. The CDR3 sequence: CASSTLHRGAEAFF. The CDR3 coding sequence is TGTGCCAGCAGCACCCTTCACAGGGGCGCTGAAGCTTTCTTT.

The chain combines TRBV5-1 with TRBJ2-4; 9 nucleotides align to TRBD1. The J call is in doubt because the DNA end fits TRBJ2-7 better. CDR3 length equals 18 residues. Germline CDR1 is SGHRS and CDR2 is YFSETQ. For the CDR3, the DNA is TGCGCCAGCAGCAACGGGACAGGGAACTTGACTTTTTGCTACGAGCAGTACTTC. This encodes CASSNGTGNLTFCYEQYF.

J is TRBJ2-1 and V is TRBV20-1; the D is unclear. This CDR3 spans 13 amino acids. Germline lookup yields CDR1 DFQATT and CDR2 SNEGSKA (reference sequence). Trimming left V 6 bases short and J 5 bases short, with 14 bases between. CDR3 nucleotide sequence: TGCAGTGCCACCGGACGTTACGACAATGAGCAGTTCTTC. Translation gives CSATGRYDNEQFF.

As for this clonotype: The junction does not match germline at one end; this may be a read error. The chain has TRBV25-1 and TRBJ2-1, with TRBD2 as a possible D gene (5 bases). Germline CDR1 is MGHDK and CDR2 is SYGVNS. The CDR3 spans 14 residues. As DNA, the CDR3 is TGTGCCAGCAGTGAGGTTAGCGCCTACAGTGAGCAGTTCTTC. It codes for CASSEVSAYSEQFF.

The chain employs TRBV12-3 or TRBV12-4 and TRBJ2-5; the D is unclear. The CDR3 has 14 residues. Trimming shortened V by 1 base and J by 4 bases, and 10 bases separated the two germline ends. The CDR3 here is CASSLVALAETQYF. The CDR3 DNA is TGTGCCAGCAGTTTAGTGGCTCTGGCAGAGACCCAGTACTTC.

The chain joins TRBV27 to TRBJ2-7; 8 bases align to TRBD1. Trimming cost V 5 bases and J 0 bases; bases outside gene matches: 6. The germline gives CDR1 MNHEY, CDR2 SMNVEV (reference sequence). The CDR3 is 15 residues long. The CDR3 loop reads CASSNRGASSYEQYF. The CDR3 bases are TGTGCCAGCAGTAACAGGGGGGCTAGCTCCTACGAGCAGTACTTC.

The chain recombines TRBV16 with TRBJ2-5, with D possibly TRBD1 on 6 matching bases. With the DNA end fitting TRBJ2-7 better, the J assignment may be wrong. CDR1 and CDR2 (germline): KGHSY, FQNENV. The CDR3 contains 16 residues. The CDR3 DNA is TGTGCCAGCAGCCCCAATACTCTGATACAGGGAAACGAGCAGTACTTC. It encodes CASSPNTLIQGNEQYF.

The chain couples TRBV27 to TRBJ1-2; D gene uncertain. This CDR3 is 15 amino acids long. Trimming removed 0 bases from V and 3 bases from J, with 11 bases in between. CDR1 is MNHEY, CDR2 SMNVEV, per germline (reference sequence). DNA of the CDR3: TGTGCCAGCAGTTTATCTTTTATGGGGTACTATGGCTACACCTTC. Its translation: CASSLSFMGYYGYTF.

This rearrangement joins TRBV10-2 to TRBJ2-2, with TRBD1 matching over 7 bases. CDR1 WSHSY and CDR2 SAAADI come from the germline V gene. V was clipped by 3 bases and J by 0 bases; unmatched bases: 7. CDR3 length: 17 amino acids. CDR3 coding DNA: TGCGCCAGCAGTGACACAACCGGGACAGCGAACACCGGGGAGCTGTTTTTT. Its translation: CASSDTTGTANTGELFF.

V usage is TRBV15 and J usage is TRBJ2-1, with D unclear. This CDR3 has 14 residues. CDR1 and CDR2 (germline): LNHNV, YYDKDF (reference sequence). Trimming left V 1 base short and J 5 bases short, with 9 bases between. The CDR3 coding sequence is TGTGCCACCAGCAGAGTAATACCGGACAATGAGCAGTTCTTC. It encodes CATSRVIPDNEQFF.

The rearrangement links TRBV7-2 to TRBJ2-1; 7 bases match TRBD2. V lost 1 base, J lost 9 bases, and 6 bases stayed unmatched. The CDR3 is 14 residues long. CDR1 SGHTA and CDR2 FQGNSA come from the germline V gene. CDR3 sequence reads: CASSLERDLREQFF. The CDR3 nucleotides are TGTGCCAGCAGCTTAGAGCGGGACCTCCGTGAGCAGTTCTTC. The full variable domain, its missing parts supplied by reference TRBV7-2 and TRBJ2-1, is GAGVSQSPSNKVTEKGKDVELRCDPISGHTALYWYRQSLGQGLEFLIYFQGNSAPDKSGLPSDRFSAERTGGSVSTLTIQRTQQEDSAVYLCASSLERDLREQFFGPGTRLTVL.

The V gene is TRBV4-1, the J gene TRBJ2-1; possibly TRBD2 for D (6 bases). The J call is doubtful: the DNA matches TRBJ2-5 better. The germline gives CDR1 MGHRA, CDR2 YSYEKL. This CDR3 region has 13 residues. CDR3 nucleotide sequence: TGCGCCAGCAGCCAAGTGGGACTCCAGACCCAGTACTTC. Translation: CASSQVGLQTQYF.

This rearrangement joins TRBV12-3 or TRBV12-4 to TRBJ2-7; 9 nucleotides line up with TRBD2. Judging by the DNA end, TRBJ2-5 fits better; the J call may be wrong. The CDR3 runs 14 residues. CDR3 bases: TGTGCCAGCAAAGCGGGGGGTGGGAAAGAGACCCAGTACTTC. The encoded protein is CASKAGGGKETQYF.

V is TRBV29-1 and J is TRBJ2-1, with TRBD2 identical over 11 bases. The trim removed 2 bases at V and 8 bases at J, leaving 14 bases unmatched. Per the germline V gene, CDR1 is SQVTM and CDR2 is ANQGSEA. This CDR3 has 17 residues. CDR3 region: CSVEIAELAGVSYEQFF. As DNA, the CDR3 is TGCAGCGTTGAAATCGCAGAACTAGCGGGGGTTTCTTATGAGCAGTTCTTC.

The CDR3 loop is CASSRDGGRNTEAFF. CDR3 DNA: TGCGCCAGCAGTCGCGACGGGGGCAGGAACACTGAAGCTTTCTTT. The J gene is TRBJ1-1, the V gene TRBV5-1; D is perhaps TRBD1 (6 bases). V was trimmed by 5 bases and J by 1 base, leaving 15 bases between them. CDR1 and CDR2 (germline): SGHRS, YFSETQ. The CDR3 is 15 residues long.